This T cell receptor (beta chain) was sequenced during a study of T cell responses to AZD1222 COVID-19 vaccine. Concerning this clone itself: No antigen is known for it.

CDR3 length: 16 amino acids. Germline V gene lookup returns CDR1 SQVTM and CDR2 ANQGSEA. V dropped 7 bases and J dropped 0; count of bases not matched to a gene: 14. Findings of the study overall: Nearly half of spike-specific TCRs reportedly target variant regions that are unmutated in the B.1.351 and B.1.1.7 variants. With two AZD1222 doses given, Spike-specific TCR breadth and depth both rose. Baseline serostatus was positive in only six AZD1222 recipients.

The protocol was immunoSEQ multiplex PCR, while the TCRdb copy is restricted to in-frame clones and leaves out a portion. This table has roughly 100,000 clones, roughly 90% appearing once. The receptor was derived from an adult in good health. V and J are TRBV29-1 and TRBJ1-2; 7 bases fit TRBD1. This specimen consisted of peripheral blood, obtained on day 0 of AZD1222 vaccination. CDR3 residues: CSAITRDRFSNYGYTF. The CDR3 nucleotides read TGCAGCGCTATTACGCGGGACAGATTCTCTAACTATGGCTACACCTTC.